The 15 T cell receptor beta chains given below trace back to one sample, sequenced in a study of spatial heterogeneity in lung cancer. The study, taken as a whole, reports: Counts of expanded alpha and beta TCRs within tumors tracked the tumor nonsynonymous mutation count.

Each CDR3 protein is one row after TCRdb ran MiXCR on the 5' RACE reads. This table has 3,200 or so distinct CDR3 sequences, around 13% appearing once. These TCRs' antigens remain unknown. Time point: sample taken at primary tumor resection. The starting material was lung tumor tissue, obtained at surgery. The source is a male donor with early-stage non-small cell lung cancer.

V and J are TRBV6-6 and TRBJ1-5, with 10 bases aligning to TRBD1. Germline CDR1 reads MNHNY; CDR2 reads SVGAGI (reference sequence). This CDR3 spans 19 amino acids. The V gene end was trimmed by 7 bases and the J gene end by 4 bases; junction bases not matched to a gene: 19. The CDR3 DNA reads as TGTGCCAGCACCTCACCACTGGGACAGGGGTGGAGACGAAATCAGCCCCAGCATTTT. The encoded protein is CASTSPLGQGWRRNQPQHF.

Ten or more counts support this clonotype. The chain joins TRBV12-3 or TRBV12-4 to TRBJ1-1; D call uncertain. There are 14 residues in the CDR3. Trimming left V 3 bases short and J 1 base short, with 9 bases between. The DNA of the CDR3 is TGTGCCAGCAGTTTCGGGGTAGGGAACACTGAAGCTTTCTTT. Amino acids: CASSFGVGNTEAFF.

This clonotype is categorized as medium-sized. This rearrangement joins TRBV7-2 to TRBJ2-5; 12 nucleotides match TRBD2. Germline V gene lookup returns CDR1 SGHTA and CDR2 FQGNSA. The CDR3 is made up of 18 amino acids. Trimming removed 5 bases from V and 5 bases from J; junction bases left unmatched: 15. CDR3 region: CASSPGPSGGASTETQYF. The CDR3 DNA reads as TGTGCCAGCAGCCCAGGTCCTAGCGGGGGGGCATCTACGGAGACCCAGTACTTC.

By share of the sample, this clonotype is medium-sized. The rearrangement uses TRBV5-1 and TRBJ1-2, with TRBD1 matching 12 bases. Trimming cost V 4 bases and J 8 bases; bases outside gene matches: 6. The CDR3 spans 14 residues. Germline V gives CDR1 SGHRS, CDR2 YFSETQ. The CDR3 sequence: CASSVGQGARGYTF. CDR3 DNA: TGCGCCAGCAGCGTGGGACAGGGGGCCCGGGGCTACACCTTC.

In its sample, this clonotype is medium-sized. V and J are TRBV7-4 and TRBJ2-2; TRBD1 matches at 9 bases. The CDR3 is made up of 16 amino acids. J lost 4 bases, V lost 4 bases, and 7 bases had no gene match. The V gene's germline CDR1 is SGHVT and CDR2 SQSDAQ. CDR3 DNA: TGTGCCAGCAGCTCCGGGACAGGGCCCTTCACCGGGGAGCTGTTTTTT. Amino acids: CASSSGTGPFTGELFF.

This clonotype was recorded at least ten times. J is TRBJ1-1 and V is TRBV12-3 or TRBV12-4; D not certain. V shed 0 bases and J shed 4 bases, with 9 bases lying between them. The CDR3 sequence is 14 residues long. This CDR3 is CASSLAQSGTEAFF. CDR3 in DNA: TGTGCCAGCAGTTTAGCACAGTCTGGCACTGAAGCTTTCTTT.

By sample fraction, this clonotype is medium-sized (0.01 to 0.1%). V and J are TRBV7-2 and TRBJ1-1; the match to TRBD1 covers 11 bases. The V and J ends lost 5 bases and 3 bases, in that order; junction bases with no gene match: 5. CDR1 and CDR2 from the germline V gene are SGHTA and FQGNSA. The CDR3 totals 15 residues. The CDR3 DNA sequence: TGTGCCAGCAGCCCCCGGGGACAGGGGGACACTGAAGCTTTCTTT. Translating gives CASSPRGQGDTEAFF.

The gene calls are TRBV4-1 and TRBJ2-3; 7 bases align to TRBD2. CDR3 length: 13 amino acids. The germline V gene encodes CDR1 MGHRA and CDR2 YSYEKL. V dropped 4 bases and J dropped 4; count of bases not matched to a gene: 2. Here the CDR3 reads CASSLGGADTQYF. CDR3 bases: TGCGCCAGCAGCCTGGGGGGGGCAGATACGCAGTATTTT.

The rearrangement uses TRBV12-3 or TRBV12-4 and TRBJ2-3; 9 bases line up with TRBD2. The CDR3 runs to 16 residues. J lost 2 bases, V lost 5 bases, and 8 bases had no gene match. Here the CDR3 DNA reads TGTGCCAGCAGTCCGACTAGCGGCACTCACACAGATACGCAGTATTTT. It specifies CASSPTSGTHTDTQYF.

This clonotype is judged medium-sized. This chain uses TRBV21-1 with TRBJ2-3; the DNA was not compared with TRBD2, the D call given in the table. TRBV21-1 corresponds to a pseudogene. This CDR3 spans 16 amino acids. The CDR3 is CASSKALRGPTDTQYF. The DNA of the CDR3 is TGTGCCAGCAGCAAAGCGCTCCGGGGCCCCACAGATACGCAGTATTTT.

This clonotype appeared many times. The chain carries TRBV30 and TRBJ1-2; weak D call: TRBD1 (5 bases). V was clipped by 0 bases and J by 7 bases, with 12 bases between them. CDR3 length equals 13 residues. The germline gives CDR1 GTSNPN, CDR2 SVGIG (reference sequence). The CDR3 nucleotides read TGTGCCTGGAGTGTAATGGGGCAGCGTGGCTACACCTTC. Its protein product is CAWSVMGQRGYTF.

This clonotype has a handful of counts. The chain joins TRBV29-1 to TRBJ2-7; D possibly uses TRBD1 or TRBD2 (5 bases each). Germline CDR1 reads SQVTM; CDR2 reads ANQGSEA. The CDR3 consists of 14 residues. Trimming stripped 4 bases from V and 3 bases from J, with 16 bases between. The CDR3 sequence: CSVAPPGRNYEQYF. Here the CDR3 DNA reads TGCAGCGTTGCCCCTCCGGGGCGCAACTACGAGCAGTACTTC.

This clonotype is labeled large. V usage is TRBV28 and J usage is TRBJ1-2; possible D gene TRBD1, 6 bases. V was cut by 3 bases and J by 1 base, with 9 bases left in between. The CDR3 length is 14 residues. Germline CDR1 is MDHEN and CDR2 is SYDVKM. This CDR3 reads CASSLGGSNYGYTF. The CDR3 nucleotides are TGTGCCAGCAGTTTGGGGGGCAGTAACTATGGCTACACCTTC.

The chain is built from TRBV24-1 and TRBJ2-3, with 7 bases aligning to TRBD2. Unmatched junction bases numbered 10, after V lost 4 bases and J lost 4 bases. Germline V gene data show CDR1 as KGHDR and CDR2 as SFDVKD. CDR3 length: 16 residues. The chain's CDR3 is CATSDPSGTVADTQYF. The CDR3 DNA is TGTGCCACCAGTGACCCCAGCGGGACGGTAGCAGATACGCAGTATTTT.

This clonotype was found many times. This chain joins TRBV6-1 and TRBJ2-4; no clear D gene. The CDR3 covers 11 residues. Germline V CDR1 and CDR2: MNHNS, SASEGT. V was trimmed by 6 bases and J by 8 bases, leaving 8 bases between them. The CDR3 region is CASRRMDIQYF. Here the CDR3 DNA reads TGTGCCAGCAGGAGGATGGACATTCAGTACTTC.